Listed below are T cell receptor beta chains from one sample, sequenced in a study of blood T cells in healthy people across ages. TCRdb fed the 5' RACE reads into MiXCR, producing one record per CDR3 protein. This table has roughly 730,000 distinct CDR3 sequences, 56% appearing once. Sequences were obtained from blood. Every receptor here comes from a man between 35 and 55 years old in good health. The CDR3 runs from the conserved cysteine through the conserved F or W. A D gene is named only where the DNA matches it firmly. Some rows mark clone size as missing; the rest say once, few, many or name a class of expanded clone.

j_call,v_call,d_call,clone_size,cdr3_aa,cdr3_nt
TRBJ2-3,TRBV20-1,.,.,CSALPYAGSSTDTQYF,TGCAGTGCTCTACCGTACGCGGGGTCGAGCACAGATACGCAGTATTTT
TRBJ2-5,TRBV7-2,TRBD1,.,CASSSVGQGAQETQYF,TGTGCCAGCAGCTCAGTGGGACAGGGGGCACAAGAGACCCAGTACTTC
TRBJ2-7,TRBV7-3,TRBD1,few,CASSRDRHYEQYF,TGTGCCAGCAGCCGGGACAGGCACTACGAGCAGTACTTC
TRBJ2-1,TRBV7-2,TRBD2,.,CASSSPGLAENNEQFF,TGTGCCAGCAGCTCACCGGGACTAGCGGAGAACAATGAGCAGTTCTTC
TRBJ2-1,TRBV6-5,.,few,CASSAGINEQFF,TGTGCCAGCAGTGCGGGGATAAATGAGCAGTTCTTC
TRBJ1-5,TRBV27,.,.,CASSPHAGSLVSNQPQHF,TGTGCCAGCAGCCCCCATGCAGGGAGTTTGGTGAGCAATCAGCCCCAGCATTTT
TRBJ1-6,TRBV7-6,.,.,CASSLGQAGGSPLHF,TGTGCCAGCAGCTTAGGACAGGCCGGGGGGTCACCCCTCCACTTT
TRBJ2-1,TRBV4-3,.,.,CASSQDLDEQFF,TGCGCCAGCAGCCAAGATTTAGATGAGCAGTTCTTC
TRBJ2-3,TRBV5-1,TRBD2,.,CASSLSSGPDTQYF,TGCGCCAGCAGTCTCTCTAGCGGACCAGATACGCAGTATTTT
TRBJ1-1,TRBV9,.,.,CASSVSGVGDTEAFF,TGTGCCAGCAGCGTAAGTGGGGTCGGGGACACTGAAGCTTTCTTT
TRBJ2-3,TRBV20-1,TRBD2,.,CSARDLLAGGPDTQYF,TGCAGTGCTAGAGATCTACTAGCGGGAGGGCCGGATACGCAGTATTTT
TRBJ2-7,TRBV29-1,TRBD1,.,CSVVRQGASNFYNEQYF,TGCAGCGTTGTAAGACAGGGGGCGTCAAATTTCTACAATGAGCAGTACTTC
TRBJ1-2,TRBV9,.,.,CASSVGDRARGYTF,TGTGCCAGCAGCGTAGGAGATCGCGCCCGGGGCTACACCTTC
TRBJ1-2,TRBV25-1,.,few,CASSDSSYGYTF,TGTGCCAGCAGTGACAGCAGCTATGGCTACACCTTC
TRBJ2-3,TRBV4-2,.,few,CASSPTHLARTDTQYF,TGTGCCAGCAGCCCTACACATCTCGCCCGCACAGATACGCAGTATTTT
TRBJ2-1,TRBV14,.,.,CASSRLRAYNEQFF,TGTGCCAGCAGCCGACTTAGGGCTTACAATGAGCAGTTCTTC
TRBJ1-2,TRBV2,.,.,CASSEVRQDERYGYTF,TGTGCCAGCAGTGAAGTTCGACAGGACGAACGATATGGCTACACCTTC
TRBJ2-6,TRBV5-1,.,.,CASSLVTMGSGANVLTF,TGCGCCAGCAGCTTGGTAACTATGGGATCTGGGGCCAACGTCCTGACTTTC
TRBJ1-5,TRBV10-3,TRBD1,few,CAIGQGSNQPQHF,TGTGCCATTGGACAGGGGAGCAATCAGCCCCAGCATTTT
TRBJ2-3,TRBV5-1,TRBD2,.,CASSSMTSGGPDTQYF,TGCGCCAGCAGCTCCATGACTAGCGGGGGACCAGATACGCAGTATTTT
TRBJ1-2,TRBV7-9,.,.,CASSPVTDRSYGYTF,TGTGCCAGCAGCCCCGTGACAGATCGCTCCTATGGCTACACCTTC
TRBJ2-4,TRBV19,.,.,CASSAQQGSNIQYF,TGTGCCAGTAGTGCTCAACAGGGATCAAACATTCAGTACTTC
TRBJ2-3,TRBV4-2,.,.,CASQLGGGRDPTDTQYF,TGTGCCAGCCAACTGGGAGGGGGCAGGGACCCCACAGATACGCAGTATTTT
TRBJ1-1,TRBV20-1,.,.,CSARVRGNTEAFF,TGCAGTGCTAGAGTCCGGGGTAACACTGAAGCTTTCTTT
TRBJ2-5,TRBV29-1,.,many,CSVGEETQYF,TGCAGCGTTGGAGAAGAGACCCAGTACTTC
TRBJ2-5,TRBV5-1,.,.,CASSLDPGYNEQYF,TGCGCCAGCAGCTTGGATCCGGGCTACAATGAGCAGTACTTC
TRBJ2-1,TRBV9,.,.,CASSVLSSYNEQFF,TGTGCCAGCAGCGTACTCAGCTCCTACAATGAGCAGTTCTTC
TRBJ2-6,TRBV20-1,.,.,CSALSGANVLTF,TGCAGTGCCCTATCTGGGGCCAACGTCCTGACTTTC
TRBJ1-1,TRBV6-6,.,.,CASSLKNSPTEAFF,TGTGCCAGCAGTTTGAAGAACAGTCCCACTGAAGCTTTCTTT
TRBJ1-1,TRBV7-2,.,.,CASILQASGTEAFF,TGTGCCAGCATTCTCCAGGCCAGCGGCACTGAAGCTTTCTTT
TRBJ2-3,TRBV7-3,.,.,CASSPTRASAFTDTQYF,TGTGCCAGCAGCCCAACCCGGGCTAGCGCCTTCACAGATACGCAGTATTTT
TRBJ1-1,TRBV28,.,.,CASTSPRDSGPVYAEAFF,TGTGCCAGCACCTCTCCGCGGGACTCTGGGCCCGTTTACGCTGAAGCTTTCTTT
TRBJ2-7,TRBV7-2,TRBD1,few,CASSPWTGPEQYF,TGTGCCAGCAGCCCATGGACAGGGCCCGAGCAGTACTTC
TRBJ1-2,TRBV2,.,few,CASSAGPPLSGYTF,TGTGCCAGCAGTGCAGGTCCCCCTTTAAGTGGCTACACCTTC
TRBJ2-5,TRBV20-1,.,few,CSARRRSGGETQYF,TGCAGTGCTAGAAGAAGGTCAGGCGGAGAGACCCAGTACTTC
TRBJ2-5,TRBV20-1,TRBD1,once,CSAKQGETQYF,TGCAGTGCTAAACAGGGGGAGACCCAGTACTTC
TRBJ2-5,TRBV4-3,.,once,CASSQVTRLGNNEQYF,TGCGCCAGCAGCCAAGTTACGCGACTAGGAAACAATGAGCAGTACTTC
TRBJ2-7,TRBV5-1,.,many,CASSLGAGETVRSYEQYF,TGCGCCAGCAGCTTGGGGGCAGGGGAAACAGTCCGGTCCTACGAGCAGTACTTC
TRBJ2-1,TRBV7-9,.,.,CASSLIGRGGAESSYNEQFF,TGTGCCAGCAGCTTAATCGGGCGAGGGGGGGCTGAGAGCTCCTACAATGAGCAGTTCTTC
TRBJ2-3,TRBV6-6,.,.,CASSYTFRAADTQYF,TGTGCCAGCAGTTACACCTTCAGGGCCGCAGATACGCAGTATTTT
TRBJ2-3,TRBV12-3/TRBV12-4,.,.,CASFRQAGTDTQYF,TGTGCCAGCTTTCGACAGGCAGGCACAGATACGCAGTATTTT
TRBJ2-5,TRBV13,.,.,CASSLYSRETQYF,TGTGCCAGCAGCTTATACAGCAGAGAGACCCAGTACTTC
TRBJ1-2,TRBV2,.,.,CASSDSAPNYGYTF,TGTGCCAGCAGTGACTCAGCGCCTAACTATGGCTACACCTTC
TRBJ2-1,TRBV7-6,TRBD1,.,CASSLEGRRGPYNEQFF,TGTGCCAGCAGCTTAGAGGGGCGCAGGGGGCCCTACAATGAGCAGTTCTTC